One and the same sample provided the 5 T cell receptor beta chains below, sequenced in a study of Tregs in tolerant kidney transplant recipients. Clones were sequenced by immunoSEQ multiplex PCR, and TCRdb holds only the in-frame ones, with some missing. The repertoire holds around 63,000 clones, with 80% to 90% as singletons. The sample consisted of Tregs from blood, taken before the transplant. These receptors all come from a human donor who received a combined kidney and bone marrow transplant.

The CDR3 sequence: CASGPRQGPLGEQFF. Here the CDR3 DNA reads TGTGCCAGCGGCCCCCGACAGGGGCCGTTAGGAGAGCAGTTCTTC. The gene calls are TRBV7-7 and TRBJ2-1, with 8 nucleotides matching TRBD1. Germline values: CDR1 SSHAT, CDR2 FNYEAQ (reference sequence). CDR3 size: 15 residues. V was pared by 8 bases and J by 10 bases, with 16 bases of the junction left unmatched.

CDR3 loop: CASSRDRLGAGNTIYF. DNA of the CDR3: TGCGCCAGTTCCCGGGACAGGCTGGGGGCTGGAAACACCATATATTTT. The rearrangement joins TRBV5-1 to TRBJ1-3; 8 nucleotides align to TRBD1. V was clipped by 8 bases and J by 2 bases; unmatched bases: 12. Germline V gene data show CDR1 as SGHRS and CDR2 as YFSETQ. The CDR3 spans 16 residues.

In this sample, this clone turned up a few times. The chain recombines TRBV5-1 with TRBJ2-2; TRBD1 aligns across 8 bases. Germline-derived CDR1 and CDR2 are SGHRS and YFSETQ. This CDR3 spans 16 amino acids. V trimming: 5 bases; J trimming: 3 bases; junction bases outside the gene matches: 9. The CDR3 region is CASRMWTGPDTGELFF. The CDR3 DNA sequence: TGCGCCAGCAGAATGTGGACAGGGCCGGACACCGGGGAGCTGTTTTTT. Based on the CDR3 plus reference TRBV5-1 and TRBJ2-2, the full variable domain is KAGVTQTPRYLIKTRGQQVTLSCSPISGHRSVSWYQQTPGQGLQFLFEYFSETQRNKGNFPGRFSGRQFSNSRSEMNVSTLELGDSALYLCASRMWTGPDTGELFFGEGSRLTVL.

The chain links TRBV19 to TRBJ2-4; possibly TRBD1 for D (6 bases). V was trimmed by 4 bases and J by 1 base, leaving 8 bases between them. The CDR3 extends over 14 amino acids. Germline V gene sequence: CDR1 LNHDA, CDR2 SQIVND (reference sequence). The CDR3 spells CASSTQGAKNIQYF. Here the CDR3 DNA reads TGTGCCAGTAGTACGCAGGGGGCCAAAAACATTCAGTACTTC.

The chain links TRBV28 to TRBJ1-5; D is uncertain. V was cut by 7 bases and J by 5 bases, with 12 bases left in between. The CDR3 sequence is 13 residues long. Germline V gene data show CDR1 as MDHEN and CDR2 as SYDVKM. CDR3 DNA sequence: TGTGCCAGCACCCCGGTAGGAGATCAGCCCCAGCATTTT. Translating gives CASTPVGDQPQHF.